These 13 T cell receptor beta chains were sequenced from one sample in a study of chemoradiotherapy in HPV16-positive cancers. Repertoires were generated with immunoSEQ multiplex PCR, while TCRdb's copy carries only in-frame clones and drops some. This sample yields thousands of clones, of which over 70% are seen a single time; 3.1% belongs to the top ten. The sequencing here drew on tumor tissue, taken from a patient who underwent chemoradiotherapy. The source of these receptors is a human donor with HPV-associated anogenital cancer.

This chain joins TRBV11-2 and TRBJ2-3; unclear D gene. This CDR3 has 15 amino acids. Trimming removed 1 base from V and 2 bases from J, with 10 bases in between. Looked up from germline, CDR1 is SGHAT and CDR2 is FQNNGV. DNA of the CDR3: TGTGCCAGCAGCTTAGGGTCTGGGCTCACAGATACGCAGTATTTT. Amino acids: CASSLGSGLTDTQYF.

The J gene is TRBJ2-7, the V gene TRBV27; TRBD1 aligns across 7 bases. This CDR3 is 14 amino acids long. The V gene's germline CDR1 is MNHEY and CDR2 SMNVEV (reference sequence). The V and J ends lost 5 bases and 2 bases, in that order; junction bases with no gene match: 6. CDR3 sequence (DNA): TGTGCCAGCAGTATCCGAGGGGGCCCCTACGAGCAGTACTTC. Translation: CASSIRGGPYEQYF.

This clone was observed a few times. The V gene is TRBV21-1, the J gene TRBJ1-5. TRBV21-1 is a recognized pseudogene. The CDR3 spans 17 residues. CDR3 bases: TGTGCCAGCAGCAAAGGAGCCTGGTGTGGGAGCAATCAGCCCCAGCATTTT. Translation: CASSKGAWCGSNQPQHF.

The chain is built from TRBV4-3 and TRBJ2-6; D is ambiguous. The V end lost 1 base, the J end lost 1 base, and 14 bases lay between the germline ends. Germline loops: CDR1 LGHNA, CDR2 YSLEER. The CDR3 extends over 18 amino acids. CDR3: CASSQVAGTTSGANVLTF. For the CDR3, the DNA is TGCGCCAGCAGCCAAGTTGCAGGAACAACATCTGGGGCCAACGTCCTGACTTTC.

This clone occurred once. The chain carries TRBV5-4 and TRBJ2-5; D uncertain. Between the trimmed V and J ends, which lost 2 bases and 5 bases, there was a span of 16 bases. The CDR3 is 15 residues long. From germline, CDR1 is SGHNT and CDR2 YYREEE (reference sequence). The CDR3 coding sequence is TGTGCCAGCAGCTTATGGGCAGGAGATACGGAGACCCAGTACTTC. This encodes CASSLWAGDTETQYF.

The V call is TRBV7-3, the J call TRBJ2-1; D gene uncertain. Germline V gene data show CDR1 as SGHTA and CDR2 as FQGTGA. This CDR3 comprises 15 residues. The V and J ends lost 5 bases and 0 bases respectively, with 11 bases between them. The CDR3 reads CASSRDYSSYNEQFF. CDR3 in DNA: TGTGCCAGCAGCAGAGATTATAGCTCCTACAATGAGCAGTTCTTC.

The rearrangement uses TRBV15 and TRBJ2-1; 9 nucleotides line up with TRBD2. Germline V gene sequence: CDR1 LNHNV, CDR2 YYDKDF (reference sequence). With 1 base clipped from V and 13 bases from J, the junction kept 8 bases outside the gene matches. The length of the CDR3 is 14 residues. The CDR3 here is CATSRGGGREDQFF. CDR3 DNA: TGTGCCACCAGCAGAGGCGGCGGGAGGGAGGACCAGTTCTTC.

In its sample, this clone was seen once. The chain recombines TRBV5-8 with TRBJ2-1; 8 bases line up with TRBD2. CDR1 is SGHTS, CDR2 YDEGEE, per germline. V shed 3 bases, J shed 4 bases, and the junction held 9 bases outside the gene matches. The CDR3 contains 16 residues. The CDR3: CASSSLAGKLYNEQFF. Here the CDR3 DNA reads TGTGCCAGCAGCTCCTTAGCGGGGAAGCTATACAATGAGCAGTTCTTC.

The rearrangement links TRBV9 to TRBJ1-5; D uncertain. The V end was cut by 0 bases, the J end by 6 bases, with 1 base between. Germline assignment: CDR1 SGDLS and CDR2 YYNGEE. The CDR3 runs to 11 residues. The CDR3 DNA reads TGTGCCAGCAGCGTAGCTCAGCCCCAGCATTTT. This encodes CASSVAQPQHF.

This chain's CDR3 is CSVELGFGTEAFF. CDR3 sequence (DNA): TGCAGCGTTGAATTGGGTTTTGGCACTGAAGCTTTCTTT. This rearrangement joins TRBV29-1 to TRBJ1-1; no reliable D call. CDR1 SQVTM and CDR2 ANQGSEA come from the germline V gene. Trimming removed 2 bases from V and 4 bases from J, with 11 bases in between. The CDR3 is 13 amino acids.

The rearrangement uses TRBV5-5 and TRBJ1-2; TRBD1 aligns across 7 bases. Looked up from germline, CDR1 is SGHKS and CDR2 is YYEKEE (reference sequence). V gave up 1 base and J gave up 1 base; unmatched junction bases: 16. The CDR3 has 19 amino acids. As DNA, the CDR3 is TGTGCCAGCAGCTTGAAAACGGTAGACCGGGACAGTCTTAACTATGGCTACACCTTC. Protein sequence: CASSLKTVDRDSLNYGYTF.

The chain is built from TRBV19 and TRBJ2-3; D is undetermined. The CDR3 is made up of 13 amino acids. Germline V gives CDR1 LNHDA, CDR2 SQIVND (reference sequence). V lost 6 bases, J lost 2 bases, and 9 bases lay in between. The CDR3 region has the DNA TGTGCCAGTAGCTCATTGGACACAGATACGCAGTATTTT. Translation: CASSSLDTDTQYF.

This chain joins TRBV5-6 and TRBJ2-3; weak D call: TRBD2 (5 bases). The CDR3 totals 16 residues. Germline CDR1 and CDR2: SGHDT and YYEEEE. Trimming cost V 0 bases and J 3 bases, with 14 bases left between them. The CDR3 sequence is CASSLEEGGATDTQYF. The DNA for the CDR3 is TGTGCCAGCAGCTTGGAAGAGGGCGGAGCAACAGATACGCAGTATTTT. Based on the CDR3 plus reference TRBV5-6 and TRBJ2-3, the full variable domain is DAGVTQSPTHLIKTRGQQVTLRCSPKSGHDTVSWYQQALGQGPQFIFQYYEEEERQRGNFPDRFSGHQFPNYSSELNVNALLLGDSALYLCASSLEEGGATDTQYFGPGTRLTVL.